This T cell receptor beta chain came from a study of tumor-infiltrating lymphocytes in primary liver carcinoma. The overall study: Every patient in the cohort had a primary liver carcinoma. That carcinoma was treated by surgical resection. The neoplasms were of stage T1-T3 N0M0, with dimensions of 4.2 to 10 cm across.

The CDR3 runs to 13 residues. Trimming shortened V by 6 bases and J by 4 bases, and 12 bases separated the two germline ends. Germline assignment: CDR1 MNHNS and CDR2 SASEGT. This clonotype was detected only a few times. What it binds is unknown. A much larger clone is a single base away; this may be a read error. Total RNA amounting to roughly 450 ng was the source from which TCR beta cDNA was made with a constant-region primer. Three rounds of nested multiplex PCR with slightly modified ARM-PCR produced TCR beta libraries. The first two PCR rounds, roughly 10 cycles each, used TRBV1-TRBV30 forward primers and a C-beta reverse primer. TCRdb processed the multiplex PCR reads anew with MiXCR; each CDR3 protein has one entry. The sample consists of approximately 210,000 distinct CDR3 sequences, about two thirds of them appearing once. Unsorted whole blood served as the source of blood RNA, and germline DNA was extracted as well.

Regarding the study as a whole: Bulk unsorted samples prevented comparison of CD4+ and CD8+ repertoires.

Material for sequencing was peripheral blood. The chain employs TRBV6-1 and TRBJ1-1; unclear D gene. The TCR comes from a woman aged 55 to 70 with primary liver carcinoma and hepatitis B virus infection. CDR3 nucleotides: TGTGCCAGCAGAAGCATAGGGCCCACTGAAGCTTTCTTT. Its translation: CASRSIGPTEAFF.